The clone carrying this T cell receptor (beta chain) has more than one count but fewer than ten. The data were obtained in a study of cytomegalovirus exposure and HLA in healthy donors. V gave up 2 bases and J gave up 3 bases, with 10 bases separating them. The CDR3 sequence is 14 residues long. CDR1 MNHEY and CDR2 SMNVEV come from the germline V gene (reference sequence). PCR was performed using 60 Vbeta and 13 Jbeta primers. Only in-frame clones appear in the TCRdb table, and some are missing; sequencing was by immunoSEQ multiplex PCR. The repertoire holds some 130,000 clones, roughly 9.7% seen once, with under 2% in the top ten.

Sequencing was done on a sample of PBMCs. The V call is TRBV27, the J call TRBJ1-2; D is possibly TRBD1 (6 bases). The receptor was isolated from a man between 45 and 60 years old in good health and CMV-seronegative. CDR3 coding DNA: TGTGCCAGCAGTTTAAACAGGGTGGACTATGGCTACACCTTC. This translates into CASSLNRVDYGYTF.